These 28 T cell receptor beta chains were all obtained from the same sample, sequenced in a study of blood T cell repertoires in COVID-19. Libraries were prepared by immunoSEQ multiplex PCR; TCRdb keeps only in-frame clonotypes and omits some of them. This table holds fewer than 250,000 clones, 80% to 85% found once. The sequenced sample consisted of peripheral blood. Every receptor here comes from a woman of 80 years or more with COVID-19, enrolled during active disease.

This chain links TRBV5-1 with TRBJ1-1; no clear D. Per germline, CDR1 SGHRS and CDR2 YFSETQ. The CDR3 spans 15 residues. V lost 5 bases and J lost 4, with 18 bases in between. The CDR3 loop reads CASRREAAGSTEAFF. The CDR3 DNA follows: TGCGCCAGCAGAAGGGAGGCAGCTGGGAGCACTGAAGCTTTCTTT.

Remarks on this clone: The sample carries other DNA sequences with the same CDR3. The rearrangement links TRBV5-1 to TRBJ2-2; D call uncertain. CDR3 length: 15 residues. Trimming removed 1 base from V and 0 bases from J, with 7 bases in between. CDR1 is SGHRS and CDR2 is YFSETQ in the germline V gene. The CDR3 is CASSLPLANTGELFF. The CDR3 DNA sequence: TGCGCCAGCAGCTTGCCGCTAGCGAACACCGGGGAGCTGTTTTTT.

The rearrangement uses TRBV3-1 (or the pseudogene TRBV3-2) and TRBJ1-6, with TRBD1 identical over 7 bases. This CDR3 contains 14 residues. CDR1 is LGHDT, CDR2 YNNKEL, per germline (reference sequence). V lost 4 bases, J lost 6 bases, and 3 bases stayed unmatched. CDR3 sequence: CASSPRDSNSPLHF. CDR3 sequence (DNA): TGTGCCAGCAGCCCCCGGGACAGTAATTCACCCCTCCACTTT.

CDR3: CASSHFEGVWQYF. In DNA, the CDR3 is TGTGCCAGCAGCCATTTTGAAGGAGTGTGGCAGTACTTC. The V and J genes are TRBV7-9 and TRBJ2-5; no firm D call. The CDR3 sequence is 13 residues long. V lost 5 bases and J lost 11, with 18 bases in between. Per germline, CDR1 SEHNR and CDR2 FQNEAQ (reference sequence).

The rearrangement uses TRBV3-1 (or the pseudogene TRBV3-2) and TRBJ1-5; TRBD1 might be the D (6 bases). The ends were cut back, 4 bases at V and 3 bases at J, with 7 bases in the middle. Germline CDR1 reads LGHDT; CDR2 reads YNNKEL (reference sequence). The CDR3 contains 13 residues. This chain's CDR3 is CASSRDTNQPQHF. For the CDR3, the DNA is TGTGCCAGCAGCCGGGACACCAATCAGCCCCAGCATTTT.

The chain combines TRBV6-6 with TRBJ1-5; D is undetermined. Trimming took off 4 bases at V and 3 bases at J, with 4 bases between the two ends. The CDR3 is 12 residues long. Germline V gene sequence: CDR1 MNHNY, CDR2 SVGAGI (reference sequence). CDR3 in amino acids: CASSFLNQPQHF. In DNA, the CDR3 is TGTGCCAGCAGTTTCCTCAATCAGCCCCAGCATTTT.

Points on this clone: Other DNA sequences from this sample encode an identical CDR3 as well. The V call is TRBV2, the J call TRBJ1-1; TRBD1 agrees at 9 bases. The CDR3 runs to 14 residues. J gave up 3 bases and V 4 bases, and 3 bases lay outside the gene matches. Germline V lookup: CDR1 SNHLY, CDR2 FYNNEI. Here the CDR3 reads CASSVTGGDTEAFF. The DNA of the CDR3 is TGTGCCAGCAGTGTGACAGGGGGAGACACTGAAGCTTTCTTT.

With respect to this clone: Other nucleotide sequences in the sample specify the same CDR3. The chain links TRBV18 to TRBJ1-1; D not resolved. CDR3 length: 14 residues. Germline V gives CDR1 KGHSH, CDR2 LQKENI. V was pared by 3 bases and J by 1 base, with 9 bases between. CDR3 sequence (DNA): TGTGCCAGCTCACCCACCCCCGGGAACACTGAAGCTTTCTTT. Its protein is CASSPTPGNTEAFF.

This chain connects TRBV4-2 to TRBJ2-5; possibly TRBD2 for D (8 bases). Trimming took off 2 bases at V and 1 base at J, with 14 bases between the two ends. The CDR3 length is 16 residues. The germline CDR1 and CDR2 sequences are LGHNA and YNFKEQ. CDR3 in amino acids: CASSQTGGDSQETQYF. CDR3 bases: TGTGCCAGCAGCCAAACGGGGGGGGACAGCCAAGAGACCCAGTACTTC.

This clone was seen more than once but under ten times. The rearrangement uses TRBV7-2 and TRBJ2-1, with 11 positions matching TRBD2. The CDR3 spans 16 residues. Germline loops: CDR1 SGHTA, CDR2 FQGNSA. Trimming took 1 base from V and 7 from J; bases not matched to a gene: 6. CDR3 in DNA: TGTGCCAGCAGCTTAGGACTAGCGGGGCGAACGAATGAGCAGTTCTTC. Residues: CASSLGLAGRTNEQFF.

This rearrangement joins TRBV7-9 to TRBJ1-2; D remains ambiguous. The CDR3 has 11 residues. Trimming cost V 4 bases and J 5 bases, with 5 bases left between them. Germline CDR1 and CDR2: SEHNR and FQNEAQ (reference sequence). The CDR3 nucleotides read TGTGCCAGCAGCTCCTTATATGGCTACACCTTC. Protein product: CASSSLYGYTF. The full variable domain, completed using reference TRBV7-9 and TRBJ1-2, is DTGVSQNPRHKITKRGQNVTFRCDPISEHNRLYWYRQTLGQGPEFLTYFQNEAQLEKSRLLSDRFSAERPKGSFSTLEIQRTEQGDSAMYLCASSSLYGYTFGSGTRLTVV.

A single count supports this clone. The V gene is TRBV19, the J gene TRBJ2-7; no definite D call. The CDR3 consists of 13 residues. Germline V CDR1 and CDR2: LNHDA, SQIVND (reference sequence). V was cut by 4 bases and J by 3 bases, with 10 bases left in between. CDR3 region: CASSTVAGYEQYV. As DNA, the CDR3 is TGTGCCAGTAGTACCGTCGCCGGCTACGAGCAGTACGTC.

The CDR3 sequence is CASSLFGTGPSNTEAFF. The CDR3 region has the DNA TGTGCCAGCAGCTTATTCGGGACAGGCCCTTCGAACACTGAAGCTTTCTTT. V is TRBV7-7 and J is TRBJ1-1; 8 nucleotides line up with TRBD1. The CDR3 spans 17 residues. The ends lost 2 bases at V and 1 base at J; junction bases unmatched: 9. Germline CDR1 is SSHAT and CDR2 is FNYEAQ (reference sequence).

The CDR3 sequence: CASSGRVGLLPSYEQYF. DNA for the CDR3: TGTGCCAGCAGCGGGAGGGTGGGGCTGCTGCCCTCCTACGAGCAGTACTTC. The chain joins TRBV5-4 to TRBJ2-7; 7 bases agree with TRBD2. CDR1 is SGHNT, CDR2 YYREEE, per germline (reference sequence). CDR3 length: 17 residues. The V and J ends lost 4 bases and 0 bases, in that order; junction bases with no gene match: 13. The full variable domain, rest sourced from reference TRBV5-4 and TRBJ2-7, is ETGVTQSPTHLIKTRGQQVTLRCSSQSGHNTVSWYQQALGQGPQFIFQYYREEENGRGNFPPRFSGLQFPNYSSELNVNALELDDSALYLCASSGRVGLLPSYEQYFGPGTRLTVT.

The chain carries TRBV20-1 and TRBJ2-7; D is uncertain. Germline lookup yields CDR1 DFQATT and CDR2 SNEGSKA (reference sequence). V dropped 6 bases and J dropped 6 bases, with 12 bases sitting between them. The CDR3 is made up of 11 amino acids. CDR3 nucleotide sequence: TGCAGTGCCTCCGACATCGCCGAGCAGTACGTC. This translates into CSASDIAEQYV.

This chain links TRBV19 with TRBJ2-3; the match to TRBD1 covers 9 bases. Trimming removed 3 bases from V and 2 bases from J; junction bases left unmatched: 3. CDR1 and CDR2 (germline): LNHDA, SQIVND (reference sequence). The CDR3 length is 15 residues. CDR3 loop: CASSITGGPTDTQYF. The CDR3 DNA is TGTGCCAGTAGTATTACAGGGGGCCCCACAGATACGCAGTATTTT.

The rearrangement links TRBV5-1 to TRBJ2-5, with TRBD2 matching 8 bases. Trimming took 4 bases from V and 4 from J; bases not matched to a gene: 9. The CDR3 contains 15 residues. Germline assignment: CDR1 SGHRS and CDR2 YFSETQ. CDR3: CASSTSGGPRETQYF. In DNA, the CDR3 is TGCGCCAGCAGCACATCGGGGGGGCCGAGAGAGACCCAGTACTTC.

This clone was observed a single time. CDR3 DNA: TGTGCCAGCAGTTTAGGAGGCACAACTAATGAAAAACTGTTTTTT. It encodes CASSLGGTTNEKLFF. The rearrangement links TRBV28 to TRBJ1-4; D is ambiguous. The length of the CDR3 is 15 residues. The V end lost 2 bases, the J end lost 0 bases, and 7 bases lay between the germline ends. Germline loops: CDR1 MDHEN, CDR2 SYDVKM.

The V call is TRBV3-1 (or the pseudogene TRBV3-2), the J call TRBJ1-1; 8 nucleotides match TRBD1. V shed 2 bases and J 9 bases; nucleotides not matched to a gene: 5. There are 13 residues in the CDR3. Germline V CDR1 and CDR2: LGHDT, YNNKEL (reference sequence). CDR3 nucleotides: TGTGCCAGCAGCCAACCAGGGGGCGGAAAAGCTTTCTTT. This translates into CASSQPGGGKAFF.

This clone was seen just once. This chain's CDR3 is CASSVDRGNYGYTF. CDR3 bases: TGTGCCAGCAGTGTCGACAGGGGTAACTATGGCTACACCTTC. V gene TRBV28 combines with J gene TRBJ1-2, with 8 bases lining up with TRBD1. The CDR3 totals 14 residues. CDR1 and CDR2 (germline): MDHEN, SYDVKM. The junction had 3 bases not matched to a gene; V was cut back by 5 bases and J by 1 base.

The rearrangement links TRBV6-1 to TRBJ2-3, with D tentatively TRBD2 (7 bases). The CDR3 spans 16 residues. V lost 8 bases and J lost 2, with 20 bases in between. CDR1 and CDR2 from the germline V gene are MNHNS and SASEGT. This CDR3 is CASCGWGRGPTDTQYF. The CDR3 coding sequence is TGTGCCAGCTGTGGGTGGGGGCGGGGGCCCACAGATACGCAGTATTTT.

V is TRBV2 and J is TRBJ2-2, with 11 bases identical to TRBD2. Germline V gene data show CDR1 as SNHLY and CDR2 as FYNNEI. Germline trimming cut 6 bases from V and 5 bases from J; bases unmatched to any gene: 5. This CDR3 spans 15 amino acids. In DNA form, the CDR3 reads TGTGCCAGCAGCTTTAGCGGGGGGGCGACCGGGGAGCTGTTTTTT. It is translated as CASSFSGGATGELFF.

The J gene is TRBJ2-7, the V gene TRBV23-1; the D is unclear. TRBV23-1 has ORF status, its function being uncertain. This CDR3 is 16 amino acids long. V lost 4 bases and J lost 0, with 16 bases in between. The CDR3 nucleotides are TGCGCCAGCAGTCGTCTCGGAGATCCCAGCTCCTACGAGCAGTACGTC. This sequence encodes CASSRLGDPSSYEQYV.

This rearrangement joins TRBV9 to TRBJ2-7; TRBD2 is a possible D gene (6 bases). CDR1 is SGDLS, CDR2 YYNGEE, per germline. The CDR3 extends over 15 amino acids. The V end lost 0 bases, the J end lost 0 bases, and 10 bases lay between the germline ends. The CDR3 here is CASSVGLGSSYEQYF. CDR3 nucleotide sequence: TGTGCCAGCAGCGTAGGACTAGGGTCCTCCTACGAGCAGTACTTC.

This clone turned up a few times. The chain employs TRBV30 and TRBJ2-1, with 9 positions matching TRBD1. V was clipped by 2 bases and J by 3 bases; unmatched bases: 5. The CDR3 consists of 15 residues. Germline values: CDR1 GTSNPN, CDR2 SVGIG (reference sequence). CDR3 DNA: TGTGCCTGGAGTAGCCGGGACAGGGTCTACAATGAGCAGTTCTTC. The encoded protein is CAWSSRDRVYNEQFF.

The chain is built from TRBV5-6 and TRBJ1-3; no reliable D call. This CDR3 region has 14 residues. V shed 1 base and J shed 9 bases, with 14 bases lying between them. Looked up from germline, CDR1 is SGHDT and CDR2 is YYEEEE. CDR3 in DNA: TGTGCCAGCAGCTTGACCTTTGAGTCGAGCACCATATATTTT. Amino acid sequence: CASSLTFESSTIYF.

The J gene is TRBJ2-6, the V gene TRBV12-3 or TRBV12-4, with D perhaps TRBD1 (5 bases). V lost 4 bases, J lost 13 bases, and 8 bases lay in between. The CDR3 covers 11 residues. The CDR3 here is CASSSQVVLTF. As DNA, the CDR3 is TGTGCCAGCAGTTCACAGGTAGTCCTGACTTTC.

J is TRBJ2-7 and V is TRBV27; D might be TRBD1 (6 bases). The CDR3 is 17 residues long. The germline CDR1 and CDR2 sequences are MNHEY and SMNVEV (reference sequence). The V and J ends lost 3 bases and 7 bases respectively, with 25 bases between them. The CDR3 here is CASSFSPPTGVSREQYF. The CDR3 coding sequence is TGTGCCAGCAGTTTTTCCCCCCCGACAGGCGTGTCTAGGGAGCAGTACTTC.